This T cell receptor beta chain was recovered during a study of blood T cell repertoires in COVID-19. Study context: The United States, Italy and Spain were the sources of the acute and convalescent COVID-19 samples. T cells, B-cell-depleted T cells, or PBMCs supplied cDNA or gDNA.

In the original analysis: Using reference gene primer amplification, nucleated cell counts were estimated. Here immunoSEQ multiplex PCR was the method, and the copy in TCRdb shows in-frame clones only, minus some. The V and J calls and clone size were taken over from that table, and D and trimming were inferred from the DNA. The sample includes about 210,000 clones, roughly four fifths of them seen just once. The CDR3 has 11 residues. V lost 1 base and J lost 5, with 5 bases in between. Germline assignment: CDR1 DFQATT and CDR2 SNEGSKA (reference sequence). In this sample, this clone turned up once. This specimen includes other DNA sequences encoding the same CDR3.

The sequenced material came from peripheral blood. This chain connects TRBV20-1 to TRBJ1-2; D unresolved. This TCR derives from a middle-aged woman with acute or convalescent COVID-19. DNA for the CDR3: TGCAGTGCTAGAGGAGATTATGGCTACACCTTC. Residues: CSARGDYGYTF.